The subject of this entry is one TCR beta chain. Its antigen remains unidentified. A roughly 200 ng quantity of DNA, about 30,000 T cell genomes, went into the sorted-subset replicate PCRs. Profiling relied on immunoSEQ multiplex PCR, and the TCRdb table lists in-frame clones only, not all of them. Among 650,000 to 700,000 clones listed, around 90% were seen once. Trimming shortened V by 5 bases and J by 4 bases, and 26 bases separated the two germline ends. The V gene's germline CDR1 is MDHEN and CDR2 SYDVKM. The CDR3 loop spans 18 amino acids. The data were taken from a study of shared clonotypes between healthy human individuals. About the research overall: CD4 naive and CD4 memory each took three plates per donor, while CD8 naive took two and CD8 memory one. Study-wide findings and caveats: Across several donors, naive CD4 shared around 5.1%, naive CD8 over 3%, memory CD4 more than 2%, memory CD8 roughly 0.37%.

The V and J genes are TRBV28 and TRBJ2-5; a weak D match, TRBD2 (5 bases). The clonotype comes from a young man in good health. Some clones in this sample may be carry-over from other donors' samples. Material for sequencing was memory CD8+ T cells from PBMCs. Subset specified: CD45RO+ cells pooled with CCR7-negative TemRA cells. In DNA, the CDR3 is TGTGCCAGCAGTCAACCTAGCACGGAAGCGTTTTATAGAGAGACCCAGTACTTC. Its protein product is CASSQPSTEAFYRETQYF.